This T cell receptor beta chain appears in the sequencing data of a study of regulatory T cells in long-lasting Graves disease. Study overall: Graves' patients, newly diagnosed, had taken antithyroid drugs under 3 months.

The TCR beta library used iRepertoire HTBI primers with Arm-PCR amplification of CDR3. TCRdb re-called the multiplex PCR reads with MiXCR, one entry per CDR3 protein. Of roughly 510,000 distinct CDR3 sequences listed, about 15% are singletons. Germline V lookup: CDR1 DFQATT, CDR2 SNEGSKA (reference sequence). The V segment lost 7 bases and the J segment 3 bases; nucleotides outside the gene matches: 11. This CDR3 is 16 amino acids long. This clonotype was recorded many times. Time point here: newly diagnosed GD, antithyroid drugs for less than 3 months. RNA extracted from PBMCs served as the sequencing template. This sample was also put to use in a study of T cells in Graves' hyperthyroidism and ophthalmopathy.

The receptor was derived from a man aged 18 to 30 with Graves disease. The J gene is TRBJ2-3, the V gene TRBV20-1; 12 bases match TRBD2. The sample in question was peripheral blood mononuclear cells (PBMCs), obtained at new diagnosis, from a patient treated with antithyroid drugs. Written as DNA, the CDR3 is TGCAGTGGCACACCACCCGGGACTAGCGGGACAGATACGCAGTATTTT. It is translated as CSGTPPGTSGTDTQYF.